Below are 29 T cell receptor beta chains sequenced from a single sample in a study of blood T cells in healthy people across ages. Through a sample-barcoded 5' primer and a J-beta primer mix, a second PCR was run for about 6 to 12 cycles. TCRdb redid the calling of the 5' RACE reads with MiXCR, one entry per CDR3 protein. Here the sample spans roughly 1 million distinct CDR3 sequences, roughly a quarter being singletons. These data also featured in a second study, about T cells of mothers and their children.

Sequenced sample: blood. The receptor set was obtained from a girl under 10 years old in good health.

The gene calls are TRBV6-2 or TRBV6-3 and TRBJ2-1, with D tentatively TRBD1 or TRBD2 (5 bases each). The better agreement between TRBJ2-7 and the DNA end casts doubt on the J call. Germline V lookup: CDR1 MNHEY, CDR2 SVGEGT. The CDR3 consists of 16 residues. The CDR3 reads CASNPALRGSTYEQYF. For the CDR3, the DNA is TGTGCCAGCAACCCCGCCCTGAGGGGATCTACCTACGAGCAGTACTTC.

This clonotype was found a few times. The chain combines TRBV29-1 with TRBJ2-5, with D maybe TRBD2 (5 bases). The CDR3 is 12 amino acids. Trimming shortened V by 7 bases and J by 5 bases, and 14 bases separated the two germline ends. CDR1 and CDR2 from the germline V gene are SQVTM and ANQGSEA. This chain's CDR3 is CSAPGVGETQYF. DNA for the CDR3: TGCAGCGCACCCGGGGTGGGGGAGACCCAGTACTTC. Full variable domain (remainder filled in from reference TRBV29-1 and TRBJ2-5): SAVISQKPSRDICQRGTSLTIQCQVDSQVTMMFWYRQQPGQSLTLIATANQGSEATYESGFVIDKFPISRPNLTFSTLTVSNMSPEDSSIYLCSAPGVGETQYFGPGTRLLVL.

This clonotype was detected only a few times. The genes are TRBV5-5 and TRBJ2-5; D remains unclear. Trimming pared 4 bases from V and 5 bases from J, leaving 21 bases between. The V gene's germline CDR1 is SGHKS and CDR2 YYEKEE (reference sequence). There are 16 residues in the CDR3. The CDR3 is CASSPQVGSIAETQYF. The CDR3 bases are TGTGCCAGCAGCCCGCAGGTCGGCAGTATTGCGGAGACCCAGTACTTC.

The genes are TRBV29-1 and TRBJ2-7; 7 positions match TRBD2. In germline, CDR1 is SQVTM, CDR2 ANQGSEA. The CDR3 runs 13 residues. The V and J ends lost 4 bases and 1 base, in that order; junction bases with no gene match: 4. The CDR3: CSVGVSGSYEQYF. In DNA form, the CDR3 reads TGCAGCGTTGGAGTTAGCGGGTCCTACGAGCAGTACTTC.

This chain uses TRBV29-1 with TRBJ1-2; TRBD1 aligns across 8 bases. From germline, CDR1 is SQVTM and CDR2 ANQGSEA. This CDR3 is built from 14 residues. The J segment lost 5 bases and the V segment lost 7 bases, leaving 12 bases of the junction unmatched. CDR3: CSAPGQEDFYGYTF. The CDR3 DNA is TGCAGCGCCCCGGGACAGGAGGACTTTTATGGCTACACCTTC.

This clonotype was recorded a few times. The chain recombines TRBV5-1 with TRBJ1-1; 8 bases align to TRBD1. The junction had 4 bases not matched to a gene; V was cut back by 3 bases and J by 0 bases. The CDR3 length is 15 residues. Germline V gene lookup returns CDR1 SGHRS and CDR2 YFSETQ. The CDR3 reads CASSSTTGVNTEAFF. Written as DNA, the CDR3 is TGCGCCAGCAGCTCAACGACAGGGGTGAACACTGAAGCTTTCTTT.

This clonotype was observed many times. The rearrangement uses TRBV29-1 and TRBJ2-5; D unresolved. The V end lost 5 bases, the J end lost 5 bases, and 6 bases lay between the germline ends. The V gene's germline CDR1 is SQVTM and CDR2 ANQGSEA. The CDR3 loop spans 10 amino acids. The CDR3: CSVLRETQYF. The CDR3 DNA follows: TGCAGCGTTTTGCGGGAGACCCAGTACTTC.

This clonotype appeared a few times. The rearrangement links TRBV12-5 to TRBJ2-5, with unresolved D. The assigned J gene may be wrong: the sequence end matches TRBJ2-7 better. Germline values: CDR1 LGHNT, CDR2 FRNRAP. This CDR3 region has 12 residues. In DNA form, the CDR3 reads TGTGCTAGTGGTTTGGTAGTATACGAGCAGTACTTC. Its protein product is CASGLVVYEQYF.

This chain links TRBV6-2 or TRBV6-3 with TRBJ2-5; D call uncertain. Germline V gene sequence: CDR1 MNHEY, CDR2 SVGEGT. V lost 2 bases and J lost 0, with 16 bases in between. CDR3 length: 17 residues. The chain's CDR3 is CASSYSPLTLYQETQYF. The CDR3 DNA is TGTGCCAGCAGTTACAGCCCCTTAACTTTGTACCAAGAGACCCAGTACTTC.

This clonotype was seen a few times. CDR3 nucleotides: TGTGCCATCAGTTCTTTATATGGGGAGACCCAGTACTTC. It encodes CAISSLYGETQYF. J is TRBJ2-5 and V is TRBV10-3, with D unclear. CDR1 and CDR2 (germline): ENHRY, SYGVKD. Trimming cost V 5 bases and J 5 bases, with 12 bases left between them. There are 13 residues in the CDR3.

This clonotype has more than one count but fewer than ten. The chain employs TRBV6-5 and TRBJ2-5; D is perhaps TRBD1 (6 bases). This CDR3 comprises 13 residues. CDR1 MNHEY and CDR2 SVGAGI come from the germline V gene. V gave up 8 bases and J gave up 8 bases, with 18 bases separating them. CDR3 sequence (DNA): TGTGCCAGCGGAACAGGGTCCCAAGGAACCCAGTACTTC. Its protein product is CASGTGSQGTQYF.

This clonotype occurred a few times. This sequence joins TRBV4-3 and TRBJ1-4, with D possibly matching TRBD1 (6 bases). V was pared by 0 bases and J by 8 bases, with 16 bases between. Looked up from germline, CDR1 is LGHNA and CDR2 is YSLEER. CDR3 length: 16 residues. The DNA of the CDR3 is TGCGCCAGCAGCCAAGATCGGGGGGCGGTCGAGGAAAAACTGTTTTTT. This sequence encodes CASSQDRGAVEEKLFF.

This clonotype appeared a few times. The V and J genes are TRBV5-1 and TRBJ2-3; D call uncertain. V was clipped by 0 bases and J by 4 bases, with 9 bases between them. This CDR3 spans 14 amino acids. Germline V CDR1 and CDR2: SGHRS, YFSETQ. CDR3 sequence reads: CASSLGRGADTQYF. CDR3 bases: TGCGCCAGCAGCTTGGGGCGTGGGGCAGATACGCAGTATTTT. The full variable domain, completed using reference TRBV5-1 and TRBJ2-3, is KAGVTQTPRYLIKTRGQQVTLSCSPISGHRSVSWYQQTPGQGLQFLFEYFSETQRNKGNFPGRFSGRQFSNSRSEMNVSTLELGDSALYLCASSLGRGADTQYFGPGTRLTVL.

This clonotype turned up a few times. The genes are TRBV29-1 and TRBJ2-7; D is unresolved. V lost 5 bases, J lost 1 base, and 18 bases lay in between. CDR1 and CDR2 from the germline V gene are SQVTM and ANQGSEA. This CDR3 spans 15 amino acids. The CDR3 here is CSVNLAESLSYEQYF. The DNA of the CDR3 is TGCAGCGTTAACTTAGCCGAATCCTTGTCCTACGAGCAGTACTTC.

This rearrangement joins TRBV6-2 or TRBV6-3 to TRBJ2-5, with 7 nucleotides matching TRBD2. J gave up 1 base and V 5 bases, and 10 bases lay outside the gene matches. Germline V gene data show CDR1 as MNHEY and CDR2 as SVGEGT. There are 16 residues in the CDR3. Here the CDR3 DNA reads TGTGCCAGCAGTCACATTACGGGGGGAGCCCAAGAGACCCAGTACTTC. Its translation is CASSHITGGAQETQYF.

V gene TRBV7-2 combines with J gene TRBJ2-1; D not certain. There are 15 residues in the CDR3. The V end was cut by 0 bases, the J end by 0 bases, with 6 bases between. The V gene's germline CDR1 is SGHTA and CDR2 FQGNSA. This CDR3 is CASSLAYDSYNEQFF. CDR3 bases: TGTGCCAGCAGCTTAGCTTATGACTCCTACAATGAGCAGTTCTTC.

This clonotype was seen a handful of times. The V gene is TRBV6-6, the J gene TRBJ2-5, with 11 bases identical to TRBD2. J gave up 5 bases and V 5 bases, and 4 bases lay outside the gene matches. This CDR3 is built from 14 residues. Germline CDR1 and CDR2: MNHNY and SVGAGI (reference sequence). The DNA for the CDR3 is TGTGCCAGCAGTCAGACTAGCGGGATGGAGACCCAGTACTTC. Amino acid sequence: CASSQTSGMETQYF.

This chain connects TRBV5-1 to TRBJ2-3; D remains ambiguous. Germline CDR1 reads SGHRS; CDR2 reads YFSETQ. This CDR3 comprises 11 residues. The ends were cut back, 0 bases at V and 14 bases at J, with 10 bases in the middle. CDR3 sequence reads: CASSLESLRYF. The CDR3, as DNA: TGCGCCAGCAGCTTGGAAAGTTTGCGGTATTTT.

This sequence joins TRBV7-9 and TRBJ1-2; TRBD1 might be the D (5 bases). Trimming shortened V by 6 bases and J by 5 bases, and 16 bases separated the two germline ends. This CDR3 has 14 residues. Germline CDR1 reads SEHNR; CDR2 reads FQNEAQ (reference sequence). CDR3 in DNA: TGTGCCAGCAGGACCGCAGGGAGGGGATATGGCTACACCTTC. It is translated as CASRTAGRGYGYTF.

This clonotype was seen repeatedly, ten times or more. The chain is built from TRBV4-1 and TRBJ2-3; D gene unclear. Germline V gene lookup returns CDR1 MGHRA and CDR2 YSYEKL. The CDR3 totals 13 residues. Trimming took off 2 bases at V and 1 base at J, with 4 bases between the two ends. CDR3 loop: CASSQTGTDTQYF. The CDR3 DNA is TGCGCCAGCAGCCAAACGGGCACAGATACGCAGTATTTT.

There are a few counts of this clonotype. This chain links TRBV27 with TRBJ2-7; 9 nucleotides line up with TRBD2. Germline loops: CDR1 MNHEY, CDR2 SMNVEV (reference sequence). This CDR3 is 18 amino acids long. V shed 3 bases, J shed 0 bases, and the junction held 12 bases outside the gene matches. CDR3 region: CASSFRTKGGGVSYEQYF. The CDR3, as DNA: TGTGCCAGCAGTTTTCGGACAAAAGGCGGGGGGGTCTCCTACGAGCAGTACTTC.

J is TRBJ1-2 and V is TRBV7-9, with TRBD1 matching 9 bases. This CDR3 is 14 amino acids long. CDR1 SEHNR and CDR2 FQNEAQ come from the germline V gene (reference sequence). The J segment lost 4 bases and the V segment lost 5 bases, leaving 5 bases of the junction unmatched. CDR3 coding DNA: TGTGCCAGCAGCCGATTGACAGGGGGCTATGGCTACACCTTC. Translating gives CASSRLTGGYGYTF.

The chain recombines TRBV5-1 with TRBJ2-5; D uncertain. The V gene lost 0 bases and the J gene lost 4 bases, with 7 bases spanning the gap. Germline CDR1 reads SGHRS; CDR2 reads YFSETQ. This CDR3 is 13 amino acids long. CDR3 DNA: TGCGCCAGCAGCTTGGAGTTGGGAGAGACCCAGTACTTC. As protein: CASSLELGETQYF.

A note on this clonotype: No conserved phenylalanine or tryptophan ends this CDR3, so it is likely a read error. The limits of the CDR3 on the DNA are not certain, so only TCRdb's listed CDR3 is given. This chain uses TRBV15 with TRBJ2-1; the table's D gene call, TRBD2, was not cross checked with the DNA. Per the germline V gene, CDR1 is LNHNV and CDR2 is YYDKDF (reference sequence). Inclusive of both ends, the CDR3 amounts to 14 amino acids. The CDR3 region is CASSRDPTSGSKFL.

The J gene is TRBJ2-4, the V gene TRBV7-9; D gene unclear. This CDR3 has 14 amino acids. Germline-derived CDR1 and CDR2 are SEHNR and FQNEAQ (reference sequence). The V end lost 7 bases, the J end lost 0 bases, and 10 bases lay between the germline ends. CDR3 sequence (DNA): TGTGCCAGCACCCCGGACCTAGCCAAAAACATTCAGTACTTC. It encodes CASTPDLAKNIQYF. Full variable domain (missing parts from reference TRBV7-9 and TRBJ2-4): DTGVSQNPRHKITKRGQNVTFRCDPISEHNRLYWYRQTLGQGPEFLTYFQNEAQLEKSRLLSDRFSAERPKGSFSTLEIQRTEQGDSAMYLCASTPDLAKNIQYFGAGTRLSVL.

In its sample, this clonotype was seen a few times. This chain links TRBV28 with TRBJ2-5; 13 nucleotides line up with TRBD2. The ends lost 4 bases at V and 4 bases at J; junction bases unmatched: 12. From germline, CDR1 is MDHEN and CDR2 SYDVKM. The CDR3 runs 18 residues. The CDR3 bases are TGTGCCAGCAGTTCTAGCCGACTAGCGGGGGGCCCAGTAGAGACCCAGTACTTC. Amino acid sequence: CASSSSRLAGGPVETQYF.

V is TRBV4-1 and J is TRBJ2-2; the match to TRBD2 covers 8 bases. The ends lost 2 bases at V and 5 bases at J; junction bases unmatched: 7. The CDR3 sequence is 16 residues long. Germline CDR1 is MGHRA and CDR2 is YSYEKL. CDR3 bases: TGCGCCAGCAGCCAAAAACACAGCGGGGGTACCGGGGAGCTGTTTTTT. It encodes CASSQKHSGGTGELFF.

The CDR3 nucleotides are TGTGCCACCAGCAGAGAAGATACCGGGGAGCTGTTTTTT. It encodes CATSREDTGELFF. The chain has TRBV15 and TRBJ2-2; D is unclear. CDR1 and CDR2 (germline): LNHNV, YYDKDF (reference sequence). The CDR3 is 13 amino acids. V was pared by 0 bases and J by 5 bases, with 4 bases between.

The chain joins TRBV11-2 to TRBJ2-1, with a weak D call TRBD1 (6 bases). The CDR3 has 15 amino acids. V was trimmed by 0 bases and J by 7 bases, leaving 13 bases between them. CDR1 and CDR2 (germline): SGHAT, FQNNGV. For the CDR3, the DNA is TGTGCCAGCAGCTTAGAGGGGGCGGAGACTAATGAGCAGTTCTTC. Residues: CASSLEGAETNEQFF.